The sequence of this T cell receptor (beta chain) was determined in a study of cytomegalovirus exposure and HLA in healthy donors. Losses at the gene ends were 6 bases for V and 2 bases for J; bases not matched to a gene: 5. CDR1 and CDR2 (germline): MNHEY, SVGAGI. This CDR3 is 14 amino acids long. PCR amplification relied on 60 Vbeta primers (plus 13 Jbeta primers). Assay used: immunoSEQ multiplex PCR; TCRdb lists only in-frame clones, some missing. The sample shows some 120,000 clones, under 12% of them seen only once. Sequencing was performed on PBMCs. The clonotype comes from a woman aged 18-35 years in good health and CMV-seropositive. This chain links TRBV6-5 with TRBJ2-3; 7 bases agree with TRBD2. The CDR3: CASSWGGNTDTQYF. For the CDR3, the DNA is TGTGCCAGCAGCTGGGGGGGTAACACAGATACGCAGTATTTT.